Presented here are 30 T cell receptor beta chains from one specimen sequenced in a study of cytomegalovirus exposure and HLA in healthy donors. The study ran its PCR with 60 Vbeta and 13 Jbeta primers. The repertoire was sequenced with immunoSEQ multiplex PCR; TCRdb's copy has only in-frame clones and lacks some. The sample holds roughly 140,000 clones, 80% to 85% seen once. Input material: PBMCs. These receptors all come from a female donor in good health and CMV-seronegative.

The V gene is TRBV7-9, the J gene TRBJ1-1, with D hard to call. Trimming removed 3 bases at V and 4 bases at J, with 3 bases between. CDR3 size: 11 residues. Germline CDR1 reads SEHNR; CDR2 reads FQNEAQ (reference sequence). The CDR3 sequence is CASSFLTEAFF. In nucleotides, the CDR3 is TGTGCCAGCAGCTTCCTCACTGAAGCTTTCTTT.

The rearrangement links TRBV6-5 to TRBJ2-7; D remains unclear. The CDR3 is 14 amino acids. Trimming shortened V by 2 bases and J by 5 bases, and 13 bases separated the two germline ends. Germline CDR1 MNHEY, CDR2 SVGAGI. CDR3 loop: CASSYGLGPDEQYF. CDR3 nucleotides: TGTGCCAGCAGTTACGGGCTGGGTCCGGACGAGCAGTACTTC.

The gene calls are TRBV19 and TRBJ1-1, with 8 bases fitting TRBD1. Germline CDR1 LNHDA, CDR2 SQIVND (reference sequence). This CDR3 is built from 12 residues. V dropped 9 bases and J dropped 4; count of bases not matched to a gene: 4. The CDR3 is CASRGRGTEAFF. The CDR3 nucleotides read TGTGCCAGCAGGGGGCGCGGCACTGAAGCTTTCTTT.

The rearrangement joins TRBV19 to TRBJ2-1, with a weak D call TRBD1 (6 bases). The CDR3 is made up of 15 amino acids. V lost 7 bases and J lost 0, with 13 bases in between. Germline loops: CDR1 LNHDA, CDR2 SQIVND (reference sequence). CDR3 DNA sequence: TGTGCCAGTAATAGGGGACAAAGCTCCTACAATGAGCAGTTCTTC. It is translated as CASNRGQSSYNEQFF.

This clone was counted a single time. The rearrangement joins TRBV27 to TRBJ2-7, with D perhaps matching TRBD2 (5 bases). The V gene's germline CDR1 is MNHEY and CDR2 SMNVEV (reference sequence). This CDR3 spans 13 amino acids. Trimming cost V 2 bases and J 2 bases, with 7 bases left between them. CDR3: CASSLTGTYEQYF. CDR3 bases: TGTGCCAGCAGTTTAACCGGGACCTACGAGCAGTACTTC.

This chain uses TRBV5-1 with TRBJ1-2; D might be TRBD1 (5 bases). The CDR3 totals 11 residues. CDR1 and CDR2 (germline): SGHRS, YFSETQ. V was cut by 5 bases and J by 8 bases, with 10 bases left in between. DNA of the CDR3: TGCGCCAGCAGTTCCTCAGGGGGCTACACCTTC. Residues: CASSSSGGYTF.

The chain uses TRBV28 and TRBJ2-7; D not resolved. Germline CDR1 reads MDHEN; CDR2 reads SYDVKM. The CDR3 has 13 residues. Trimming took 8 bases from V and 1 from J, leaving 12 bases between them. In DNA, the CDR3 is TGTGCCAGCGCACGCCCGGGTTCCTACGAGCAGTACTTC. Its protein product is CASARPGSYEQYF.

The genes are TRBV7-9 and TRBJ2-2; 10 nucleotides agree with TRBD2. The CDR3 sequence is 15 residues long. Germline lookup yields CDR1 SEHNR and CDR2 FQNEAQ (reference sequence). Losses at the gene ends were 6 bases for V and 5 bases for J; bases not matched to a gene: 6. The CDR3 DNA reads as TGTGCCAGCAGGCTAGCACTAGCGGGAACCGGGGAGCTGTTTTTT. This encodes CASRLALAGTGELFF.

The chain combines TRBV19 with TRBJ1-5; 9 positions match TRBD1. There are 14 residues in the CDR3. Trimming removed 6 bases from V and 5 bases from J; junction bases left unmatched: 5. Per germline, CDR1 LNHDA and CDR2 SQIVND (reference sequence). In DNA, the CDR3 is TGTGCCAGTAGCCCCGGGACAGGGTATCAGCCCCAGCATTTT. Protein product: CASSPGTGYQPQHF.

The rearrangement links TRBV28 to TRBJ2-5; D call uncertain. The CDR3 extends over 14 amino acids. V was trimmed by 6 bases and J by 3 bases, leaving 14 bases between them. Germline values: CDR1 MDHEN, CDR2 SYDVKM. The CDR3 DNA is TGTGCCAGCAGGGTGCCTAGGCATGAAGAGACCCAGTACTTC. Its translation: CASRVPRHEETQYF.

V usage is TRBV19 and J usage is TRBJ2-1; the match to TRBD2 covers 8 bases. V lost 4 bases to trimming and J lost 6 bases; unmatched junction nucleotides: 5. CDR1 is LNHDA, CDR2 SQIVND, per germline (reference sequence). The CDR3 covers 14 residues. In nucleotides, the CDR3 is TGTGCCAGTAGTACGGGAGGGACTGCCAATGAGCAGTTCTTC. Protein sequence: CASSTGGTANEQFF.

The V call is TRBV2, the J call TRBJ1-1; TRBD1 matches 8 bases. The CDR3 extends over 12 amino acids. The V and J ends lost 6 bases and 7 bases, in that order; junction bases with no gene match: 4. In germline, CDR1 is SNHLY, CDR2 FYNNEI. The CDR3 is CASSTGGGEAFF. In DNA form, the CDR3 reads TGTGCCAGCAGCACAGGGGGGGGTGAAGCTTTCTTT.

This chain joins TRBV10-2 and TRBJ1-5, with D possibly matching TRBD1 (6 bases). V dropped 6 bases and J dropped 4 bases, with 10 bases sitting between them. CDR1 WSHSY and CDR2 SAAADI come from the germline V gene. CDR3 length equals 13 residues. CDR3: CASRLQGNQPQHF. For the CDR3, the DNA is TGCGCCAGCAGATTACAGGGAAATCAGCCCCAGCATTTT.

The chain couples TRBV19 to TRBJ1-2; tentatively, D is TRBD1 (5 bases). This CDR3 contains 12 residues. The V gene's germline CDR1 is LNHDA and CDR2 SQIVND (reference sequence). V dropped 0 bases and J dropped 7 bases, with 6 bases sitting between them. The CDR3 bases are TGTGCCAGTAGTATAGAAGGGGTTGGCTACACCTTC. It encodes CASSIEGVGYTF.

The J gene is TRBJ2-1, the V gene TRBV5-1; maybe TRBD2 (6 bases). This CDR3 comprises 13 residues. The ends were cut back, 0 bases at V and 9 bases at J, with 10 bases in the middle. Germline values: CDR1 SGHRS, CDR2 YFSETQ. The CDR3 coding sequence is TGCGCCAGCAGCTTGGGGCTAGCGCCTGAGCAGTTCTTC. Translating it yields CASSLGLAPEQFF.

V is TRBV5-6 and J is TRBJ1-2; D call uncertain. The germline V gene encodes CDR1 SGHDT and CDR2 YYEEEE. The CDR3 has 15 amino acids. The V end was cut by 4 bases, the J end by 4 bases, with 17 bases between. The CDR3: CASSPQQDSTYGYTF. The CDR3 DNA reads TGTGCCAGCAGCCCCCAGCAGGACTCTACCTATGGCTACACCTTC.

The chain uses TRBV7-9 and TRBJ1-1; TRBD1 aligns across 10 bases. This CDR3 has 15 residues. CDR1 and CDR2 from the germline V gene are SEHNR and FQNEAQ (reference sequence). V lost 7 bases and J lost 1; bases outside the gene matches: 6. CDR3 nucleotides: TGTGCCAGCACCTTGGGGGACAGGGGGAACACTGAAGCTTTCTTT. Translation gives CASTLGDRGNTEAFF. Filled out from reference TRBV7-9 and TRBJ1-1, the complete variable domain reads DTGVSQNPRHKITKRGQNVTFRCDPISEHNRLYWYRQTLGQGPEFLTYFQNEAQLEKSRLLSDRFSAERPKGSFSTLEIQRTEQGDSAMYLCASTLGDRGNTEAFFGQGTRLTVV.

This clone has just one count. This rearrangement joins TRBV5-6 to TRBJ2-7; 7 nucleotides line up with TRBD1. This CDR3 is 15 amino acids long. Per the germline V gene, CDR1 is SGHDT and CDR2 is YYEEEE. V was clipped by 5 bases and J by 4 bases; unmatched bases: 12. The CDR3, as DNA: TGTGCCAGCAGACCCTGGACAGGACCTTTTTACGAGCAGTACTTC. Amino acids: CASRPWTGPFYEQYF.

This chain links TRBV30 with TRBJ2-1; D might be TRBD2 (6 bases). CDR1 GTSNPN and CDR2 SVGIG come from the germline V gene (reference sequence). The CDR3 totals 14 residues. V gave up 5 bases and J gave up 6 bases, with 17 bases separating them. CDR3 sequence (DNA): TGTGCCTGGGACATCCGAAGGGGAGGCAATGAGCAGTTCTTC. Translation gives CAWDIRRGGNEQFF.

The rearrangement links TRBV5-1 to TRBJ1-4, with TRBD1 matching over 9 bases. The V gene end was trimmed by 4 bases and the J gene end by 7 bases; junction bases not matched to a gene: 5. The CDR3 sequence is 14 residues long. Germline V gene lookup returns CDR1 SGHRS and CDR2 YFSETQ. For the CDR3, the DNA is TGCGCCAGCAGCCCGGGACAGGGAAGTGAAAAACTGTTTTTT. Amino acids: CASSPGQGSEKLFF.

The chain recombines TRBV4-1 with TRBJ2-2; perhaps TRBD1 as D (5 bases). Germline-derived CDR1 and CDR2 are MGHRA and YSYEKL. The ends were cut back, 1 base at V and 7 bases at J, with 10 bases in the middle. CDR3 size: 14 residues. The CDR3 region has the DNA TGCGCCAGCAGCCAAGGACAGTTGCGCGGGGAGCTGTTTTTT. Encoded protein: CASSQGQLRGELFF.

This chain's CDR3 is CASSPGLAGPTNTYNEQFF. The CDR3 nucleotides read TGCGCCAGCAGCCCCGGACTAGCGGGCCCAACCAATACCTACAATGAGCAGTTCTTC. This chain joins TRBV5-1 and TRBJ2-1; 11 bases agree with TRBD2. J lost 2 bases, V lost 4 bases, and 14 bases had no gene match. The CDR3 contains 19 residues. CDR1 SGHRS and CDR2 YFSETQ come from the germline V gene. Full variable domain (missing parts from reference TRBV5-1 and TRBJ2-1): KAGVTQTPRYLIKTRGQQVTLSCSPISGHRSVSWYQQTPGQGLQFLFEYFSETQRNKGNFPGRFSGRQFSNSRSEMNVSTLELGDSALYLCASSPGLAGPTNTYNEQFFGPGTRLTVL.

V gene TRBV10-3 combines with J gene TRBJ1-4; D is perhaps TRBD1 (6 bases). Trimming pared 3 bases from V and 5 bases from J, leaving 10 bases between. Germline loops: CDR1 ENHRY, CDR2 SYGVKD. The CDR3 is 14 residues long. As DNA, the CDR3 is TGTGCCATCAGTGACAGGGGACAAAATGAAAAACTGTTTTTT. Amino acids: CAISDRGQNEKLFF.

The V and J genes are TRBV10-3 and TRBJ1-2; D uncertain. CDR3 size: 14 residues. The germline CDR1 and CDR2 sequences are ENHRY and SYGVKD. The V end was cut by 0 bases, the J end by 2 bases, with 7 bases between. The CDR3 loop reads CAISESKQNYGYTF. The CDR3 coding sequence is TGTGCCATCAGTGAGTCGAAACAGAACTATGGCTACACCTTC.

This clone was seen only once. V usage is TRBV19 and J usage is TRBJ2-1; D possibly corresponds to TRBD1 (6 bases). Germline V lookup: CDR1 LNHDA, CDR2 SQIVND (reference sequence). There are 16 residues in the CDR3. V gave up 5 bases and J gave up 2 bases, with 16 bases separating them. The CDR3 nucleotides are TGTGCCAGTAGTCAACAGGGTATAGGGACCTACAATGAGCAGTTCTTC. Amino acid sequence: CASSQQGIGTYNEQFF. The full variable domain, rest sourced from reference TRBV19 and TRBJ2-1, is DGGITQSPKYLFRKEGQNVTLSCEQNLNHDAMYWYRQDPGQGLRLIYYSQIVNDFQKGDIAEGYSVSREKKESFPLTVTSAQKNPTAFYLCASSQQGIGTYNEQFFGPGTRLTVL.

The chain carries TRBV27 and TRBJ1-2; 7 bases are a match to TRBD1. J was trimmed by 8 bases and V by 6 bases; bases with no gene match: 3. Germline-derived CDR1 and CDR2 are MNHEY and SMNVEV (reference sequence). CDR3 length: 11 amino acids. As DNA, the CDR3 is TGTGCCAGCAGCCAGGGGGGAGGCTACACCTTC. Its translation: CASSQGGGYTF.

The chain joins TRBV27 to TRBJ2-1; TRBD2 aligns across 13 bases. Trimming at V came to 8 bases and at J to 9 bases, leaving 13 bases not matched to a gene. The CDR3 is 16 amino acids. Per the germline V gene, CDR1 is MNHEY and CDR2 is SMNVEV (reference sequence). CDR3 DNA: TGTGCCAGCTCCCTTAGGACTAGCGGGAGTCGTGGTGAGCAGTTCTTC. This codes for CASSLRTSGSRGEQFF.

The rearrangement uses TRBV4-1 and TRBJ2-1; TRBD2 agrees at 14 bases. This CDR3 spans 17 amino acids. The ends lost 1 base at V and 9 bases at J; junction bases unmatched: 8. Germline CDR1 MGHRA, CDR2 YSYEKL. The CDR3 region has the DNA TGCGCCAGCAGCCAAGCCGGGACTAGCGGGAGTGGGGGTGAGCAGTTCTTC. Its translation: CASSQAGTSGSGGEQFF.

The chain recombines TRBV28 with TRBJ2-1; 8 nucleotides match TRBD2. The germline V gene encodes CDR1 MDHEN and CDR2 SYDVKM. CDR3 length: 17 residues. J was trimmed by 4 bases and V by 6 bases; bases with no gene match: 14. This CDR3 reads CASSPWDSGVGYNEQFF. The DNA of the CDR3 is TGTGCCAGCAGCCCCTGGGATAGCGGGGTGGGGTACAATGAGCAGTTCTTC.

This clone appeared a few times. The chain has TRBV27 and TRBJ1-1, with D perhaps TRBD1 (6 bases). Trimming removed 7 bases from V and 2 bases from J, with 11 bases in between. The CDR3 extends over 13 amino acids. CDR1 MNHEY and CDR2 SMNVEV come from the germline V gene (reference sequence). The CDR3 is CASNGQLNTEAFF. For the CDR3, the DNA is TGTGCCAGCAACGGACAGCTTAACACTGAAGCTTTCTTT.